Each of the 10 T cell receptor beta chains below was sequenced from the same sample in a study of Tregs in tolerant kidney transplant recipients. Sequencing was performed with immunoSEQ multiplex PCR; in TCRdb, only in-frame clones are kept and a portion is missing. The sample shows roughly 23,000 clones, and approximately 3.7% sits with its ten largest clones. Mixed chimerism was transient after nonmyeloablative marrow transplants from related graft donors. The material sequenced was CD4+ T cells from blood (PBMCs), taken 6 months after the transplant. These receptor sequences come from a human patient who received a combined kidney and bone marrow transplant. The graft donor may have contributed some T cells.

A word on this clone: The read gets to within 3 residues of the CDR3 end, and the germline J gene fills in the rest. This sample includes further DNA sequences coding for the same CDR3. The chain combines TRBV18 with TRBJ1-5; 9 positions agree with TRBD1. CDR3 length equals 15 residues. After removal of 2 bases from V and 4 bases from J, the junction contained 3 bases not matched to a gene. The germline gives CDR1 KGHSH, CDR2 LQKENI. The CDR3 loop reads CASSPDRGGNQPQHF. The covered CDR3 bases are TGTGCCAGCTCACCAGACAGGGGGGGGAATCAGCCC.

With regard to this clone: Read data end 3 residues before the CDR3 end; the end is taken from the germline J gene. V gene TRBV6-2 or TRBV6-3 combines with J gene TRBJ1-1; 7 nucleotides agree with TRBD1. Trimming at V came to 8 bases and at J to 1 base, leaving 4 bases not matched to a gene. This CDR3 region has 13 residues. Germline V lookup: CDR1 MNHEY, CDR2 SVGEGT. The CDR3 sequence is CASRGTENTEAFF. CDR3 bases read: TGTGCCAGCCGCGGGACAGAGAACACTGAA.

With respect to this clone: The DNA ends 3 residues before the CDR3 does, and the rest of the CDR3 is filled in from the germline J gene. The chain joins TRBV6-2 or TRBV6-3 to TRBJ2-7; the D gene is possibly TRBD2 (5 bases). Germline V lookup: CDR1 MNHEY, CDR2 SVGEGT. V was shortened by 6 bases and J by 5 bases, with 14 bases between the two germline ends. The CDR3 is 13 amino acids. The DNA read from the CDR3 is TGTGCCAGCAGGTGGCCCGGACTCAACGAG. This gives the protein CASRWPGLNE. The complete CDR3 protein is CASRWPGLNEQYF.

A note on this clone: Read data end 3 residues before the CDR3 end; the end is taken from the germline J gene. This rearrangement joins TRBV2 to TRBJ2-7; TRBD2 agrees at 11 bases. J gave up 2 bases and V 5 bases, and 5 bases lay outside the gene matches. Germline V lookup: CDR1 SNHLY, CDR2 FYNNEI. The CDR3 length is 15 residues. CDR3 bases read: TGTGCCAGCAGTACTCTAGCGGGGGGCACCTACGAG. Protein: CASSTLAGGTYE. The entire CDR3 is CASSTLAGGTYEQYF. Full variable domain (missing parts from reference TRBV2 and TRBJ2-7): EPEVTQTPSHQVTQMGQEVILRCVPISNHLYFYWYRQILGQKVEFLVSFYNNEISEKSEIFDDQFSVERPDGSNFTLKIRSTKLEDSAMYFCASSTLAGGTYEQYFGPGTRLTVT.

As for this clone: The CDR3 end falls 3 residues outside the read, so it is completed with the germline J gene. The V and J genes are TRBV7-9 and TRBJ1-1; D unresolved. The germline V gene encodes CDR1 SEHNR and CDR2 FQNEAQ (reference sequence). The CDR3 length is 13 residues. V lost 5 bases, J lost 4 bases, and 11 bases lay in between. The CDR3 DNA, read in part, is TGTGCCAGCAGCGCTCTCTCGGGCACTGAA. This sequence encodes CASSALSGTE. The whole CDR3 reads CASSALSGTEAFF.

About this clone: The sequenced fragment ends 3 residues before the CDR3 boundary, so the rest is inferred from the germline J gene. The chain combines TRBV5-1 with TRBJ2-7, with D tentatively TRBD1 (6 bases). Trimming left V 5 bases short and J 5 bases short, with 14 bases between. CDR1 is SGHRS, CDR2 YFSETQ, per germline. The CDR3 has 13 residues. Partial CDR3 DNA: TGCGCCAGCAGATGGAACAGGGCCCACGAG. Translation: CASRWNRAHE. The entire CDR3 reads CASRWNRAHEQYF.

This clone is classed as large (0.1 to 1%) by frequency. The read ends 3 residues before the CDR3 terminus; that terminus is restored from the germline J gene. The V call is TRBV30, the J call TRBJ2-2; 8 bases match TRBD1. The CDR3 length is 14 residues. Germline V lookup: CDR1 GTSNPN, CDR2 SVGIG (reference sequence). The V gene end was trimmed by 2 bases and the J gene end by 6 bases; junction bases not matched to a gene: 5. CDR3 sequence reads: CAWSYWTGSGELFF. CDR3 DNA, as far as it was read: TGTGCCTGGAGTTATTGGACAGGGTCCGGGGAG.

The CDR3: CAWSGSGSKYYNEQFF. The CDR3 DNA, read in part, is TGTGCCTGGAGTGGTAGCGGGAGTAAGTACTACAATGAG. The chain employs TRBV30 and TRBJ2-1; 9 positions match TRBD2. The read gets to within 3 residues of the CDR3 end, and the germline J gene fills in the rest. This CDR3 is built from 16 residues. Germline V gives CDR1 GTSNPN, CDR2 SVGIG (reference sequence). Germline trimming cut 1 base from V and 3 bases from J; bases unmatched to any gene: 7.

A remark on this clone: The read ends 3 residues early relative to the CDR3; the germline J gene fills the gap. The chain carries TRBV5-1 and TRBJ2-5, with 8 bases matching TRBD1. V was clipped by 6 bases and J by 5 bases; unmatched bases: 12. CDR3 size: 15 residues. From germline, CDR1 is SGHRS and CDR2 YFSETQ. The CDR3: CASNVDRAASETQYF. The covered CDR3 bases are TGCGCCAGCAACGTGGACAGGGCGGCTTCGGAGACC.

To note about this clone: With the read ending 3 residues before the CDR3 end, the germline J gene is used to fill in that end. V usage is TRBV5-1 and J usage is TRBJ1-2, with D tentatively TRBD1 (5 bases). The V gene's germline CDR1 is SGHRS and CDR2 YFSETQ. V dropped 0 bases and J dropped 0 bases, with 12 bases sitting between them. CDR3 length: 16 residues. CDR3: CASSLGGWRTNYGYTF. CDR3 DNA, as far as it was read: TGCGCCAGCAGCTTGGGGGGCTGGCGTACTAACTATGGC.